The rows below give T cell receptor beta chains drawn from one sample of a study of T cell responses to AZD1222 COVID-19 vaccine. Sequencing was performed with immunoSEQ multiplex PCR; in TCRdb, only in-frame clones are kept and a portion is missing. The table shows about 130,000 clones, with roughly 93% occurring only once. The sample consisted of peripheral blood, taken on day 0 of AZD1222 vaccination. All receptors derive from an adult in good health. Both conserved end residues are part of each CDR3. A D gene is named only where the DNA matches it firmly. The size field is filled for only some rows; it gives once, few, many or a size class.

clone_size: NA; d_call: TRBD2; j_call: TRBJ2-7; v_call: TRBV5-1; cdr3_aa: CASSLVSSGTYEQYF; cdr3_nt: TGCGCCAGCAGCTTGGTGTCTAGCGGAACCTACGAGCAGTACTTC
clone_size: NA; d_call: TRBD2; j_call: TRBJ2-1; v_call: TRBV29-1; cdr3_aa: CSVDGGRAANEQFF; cdr3_nt: TGCAGCGTTGATGGCGGGAGGGCCGCGAATGAGCAGTTCTTC
clone_size: NA; d_call: NA; j_call: TRBJ1-6; v_call: TRBV9; cdr3_aa: CASSVEQERSPLHF; cdr3_nt: TGTGCCAGCAGCGTAGAACAGGAGCGTTCACCCCTCCACTTT
clone_size: NA; d_call: NA; j_call: TRBJ2-3; v_call: TRBV5-4; cdr3_aa: CASSLSVVRPDRQYF; cdr3_nt: TGTGCCAGCAGCTTGAGCGTTGTTAGGCCAGATAGGCAGTATTTT
clone_size: NA; d_call: NA; j_call: TRBJ1-4; v_call: TRBV27; cdr3_aa: CASSFSRGANEKLFF; cdr3_nt: TGTGCCAGCAGTTTCTCCCGTGGGGCTAATGAAAAACTGTTTTTT
clone_size: NA; d_call: TRBD2; j_call: TRBJ2-2; v_call: TRBV6-5; cdr3_aa: CASKNGRVGTGELFF; cdr3_nt: TGTGCCAGCAAAAACGGGAGGGTAGGCACCGGGGAGCTGTTTTTT
clone_size: NA; d_call: NA; j_call: TRBJ2-7; v_call: TRBV20-1; cdr3_aa: CSARQAEQYF; cdr3_nt: TGCAGTGCCCGACAGGCTGAGCAGTACTTC
clone_size: NA; d_call: TRBD1; j_call: TRBJ1-2; v_call: TRBV5-1; cdr3_aa: CASSPTGADPYGYTF; cdr3_nt: TGCGCCAGCAGCCCAACAGGGGCTGACCCCTATGGCTACACCTTC
clone_size: NA; d_call: NA; j_call: TRBJ1-1; v_call: TRBV14; cdr3_aa: CASSRFSLMNTEAFF; cdr3_nt: TGTGCCAGCAGCCGATTCAGTCTCATGAACACTGAAGCTTTCTTT
clone_size: NA; d_call: NA; j_call: TRBJ1-6; v_call: TRBV15; cdr3_aa: CATSRGRGGSHNSPLHF; cdr3_nt: TGTGCCACCAGCAGGGGACGAGGGGGATCCCATAATTCACCCCTCCACTTT
clone_size: NA; d_call: TRBD1; j_call: TRBJ1-6; v_call: TRBV3-1/TRBV3-2; cdr3_aa: CASSLGQGFSPLHF; cdr3_nt: TGTGCCAGCAGCCTGGGACAGGGGTTTTCACCCCTCCACTTT
clone_size: NA; d_call: NA; j_call: TRBJ2-4; v_call: TRBV5-1; cdr3_aa: CASSLGGGEGIQYF; cdr3_nt: TGCGCCAGCAGCTTGGGAGGAGGCGAGGGGATTCAGTACTTC
clone_size: NA; d_call: NA; j_call: TRBJ1-1; v_call: TRBV30; cdr3_aa: CAWSVRGSAFF; cdr3_nt: TGTGCCTGGAGTGTACGGGGAAGCGCTTTCTTT
clone_size: NA; d_call: NA; j_call: TRBJ1-5; v_call: TRBV4-1; cdr3_aa: CASSQDWRRDTKPQHF; cdr3_nt: TGCGCCAGCAGCCAAGATTGGCGTCGGGACACGAAGCCCCAGCATTTT
clone_size: NA; d_call: TRBD2; j_call: TRBJ2-3; v_call: TRBV9; cdr3_aa: CASSLAGDSTDTQYF; cdr3_nt: TGTGCCAGCAGCCTAGCGGGAGATAGCACAGATACGCAGTATTTT
clone_size: NA; d_call: NA; j_call: TRBJ1-1; v_call: TRBV18; cdr3_aa: CASSPQGNTEAFF; cdr3_nt: TGTGCCAGCTCACCACAGGGAAACACTGAAGCTTTCTTT
clone_size: once; d_call: NA; j_call: TRBJ1-1; v_call: TRBV29-1; cdr3_aa: CSAGPATANTEAFF; cdr3_nt: TGCAGCGCCGGCCCAGCGACAGCGAACACTGAAGCTTTCTTT
clone_size: NA; d_call: NA; j_call: TRBJ1-5; v_call: TRBV6-5; cdr3_aa: CASSNGASGQPQHF; cdr3_nt: TGTGCCAGCAGTAACGGTGCCAGCGGTCAGCCCCAGCATTTT
clone_size: NA; d_call: NA; j_call: TRBJ2-6; v_call: TRBV27; cdr3_aa: CASSKDSGANVLTF; cdr3_nt: TGTGCCAGCAGTAAGGACTCTGGGGCCAACGTCCTGACTTTC
clone_size: NA; d_call: TRBD2; j_call: TRBJ2-7; v_call: TRBV19; cdr3_aa: CASSSRSGTSYEQYF; cdr3_nt: TGTGCCAGTAGTTCCCGTAGCGGGACCTCCTACGAGCAGTACTTC
clone_size: NA; d_call: TRBD1; j_call: TRBJ1-5; v_call: TRBV28; cdr3_aa: CASSDDREAQPQHF; cdr3_nt: TGTGCCAGCAGTGATGACAGGGAGGCTCAGCCCCAGCATTTT
clone_size: NA; d_call: TRBD1; j_call: TRBJ1-2; v_call: TRBV28; cdr3_aa: CASSLRGQYYGYTF; cdr3_nt: TGTGCCAGCAGTTTGAGGGGGCAGTACTATGGCTACACCTTC
clone_size: NA; d_call: NA; j_call: TRBJ2-3; v_call: TRBV12-3/TRBV12-4; cdr3_aa: CASSLGPKDTQYF; cdr3_nt: TGTGCCAGCAGTTTAGGGCCGAAGGATACGCAGTATTTT
clone_size: NA; d_call: NA; j_call: TRBJ1-1; v_call: TRBV6-6; cdr3_aa: CASSYEGHTEAFF; cdr3_nt: TGTGCCAGCAGTTACGAGGGGCACACTGAAGCTTTCTTT
clone_size: once; d_call: NA; j_call: TRBJ1-6; v_call: TRBV5-1; cdr3_aa: CASSPAGRSYNSPLHF; cdr3_nt: TGCGCCAGCAGCCCGGCCGGGAGAAGCTATAATTCACCCCTCCACTTT
clone_size: NA; d_call: NA; j_call: TRBJ1-2; v_call: TRBV28; cdr3_aa: CASQPGYNYGYTF; cdr3_nt: TGTGCCAGCCAGCCGGGTTATAACTATGGCTACACCTTC
clone_size: NA; d_call: NA; j_call: TRBJ1-5; v_call: TRBV30; cdr3_aa: CAWSVVRAQPQHF; cdr3_nt: TGTGCCTGGAGTGTCGTGAGGGCTCAGCCCCAGCATTTT